There are a few counts of the clone carrying this T cell receptor (beta chain). Its antigen is still unknown. The sample is drawn from a study of cytomegalovirus exposure and HLA in healthy donors. CDR3 size: 17 residues. Between the trimmed V and J ends, which lost 6 bases and 5 bases, there was a span of 26 bases. Germline V gene lookup returns CDR1 SGHKS and CDR2 YYEKEE (reference sequence). Study-level points and caveats: The study had only CMV serostatus as immune exposure information. Data from an earlier analysis indicated that most TCR beta V segments were productive either about 87% or about 30% of the time. In a later analysis, compared with equally common non-associated chains, HLA-associated beta chains were more expanded.

Vbeta (60) and Jbeta (13) primers were used in the PCR. Methods used by the authors: Later reanalysis found approximately 80 million unique TCR beta chains, around 10 million of them shared. Profiling relied on immunoSEQ multiplex PCR, and the TCRdb table lists in-frame clones only, not all of them. V and J calls and clone size come straight from that table; D and trimming were deduced from the DNA. The sample comprises around 130,000 clones, roughly 84% of which are singletons, and under 2% rests with the top ten. The rearrangement links TRBV5-5 to TRBJ1-2; no clear D gene. Sequencing used PBMCs. This sequence originates from a boy aged 5-17 years in good health and CMV-seronegative. CDR3 region: CASTSGDKIRENYGYTF. The CDR3 bases are TGTGCCAGCACCTCCGGGGATAAAATCAGAGAAAATTATGGCTACACCTTC.